This T cell receptor beta chain was documented in a study of T cell responses to AZD1222 COVID-19 vaccine. Study findings and constraints: Clonal diversity was possibly underestimated, and white British individuals and females predominated among donors.

Worth noting for this clone: The antigen is undetermined.

Trimming removed 1 base from V and 8 bases from J, with 11 bases in between. CDR3 length: 13 residues. Germline CDR1 and CDR2: SGHDN and FVKESK. Some clones are missing from TCRdb's copy, which holds only in-frame ones; the method was immunoSEQ multiplex PCR. This table has about 150,000 clones, approximately 91% appearing once. This TCR was sampled from an adult who received the AZD1222 COVID-19 vaccine. The source material was peripheral blood, sampled 28 days after the second AZD1222 dose. The V call is TRBV14, the J call TRBJ1-2; D is undetermined. CDR3 in amino acids: CASSQGRDWGYTF. CDR3 in DNA: TGTGCCAGCAGCCAAGGACGAGATTGGGGCTACACCTTC.